This T cell receptor (beta chain) was retrieved from a study of beta chain features in type 1 diabetes. Of note for this clone: The antigen remains unidentified.

Overall study findings and caveats: Moderate but significant shortening of TCRB CDR3s was recorded in all four CD4+ subsets from Type 1 diabetes patients.

Isolated RNA was reverse transcribed in full, so expressed TCRB transcripts were sequenced. Profiling relied on immunoSEQ multiplex PCR, and the TCRdb table lists in-frame clones only, not all of them. The table has under 850,000 clones, around 15% seen once. It was via CD45RO/CCR7/CD25/CD127/CD95/CD27 that CD4+ naive, central memory, regulatory and stem cell-like memory cells were sorted. This TCR derives from a young man with type 1 diabetes. The sequenced sample was naive CD4+ T cells from blood.

The CDR3: CSALRQSKSLTSMNTEAFF. Here the CDR3 DNA reads TGCAGCGCTCTCCGGCAGAGCAAATCTTTAACCTCTATGAACACTGAAGCTTTCTTT. The chain combines TRBV29-1 with TRBJ1-1; no clear D gene. Germline V gene sequence: CDR1 SQVTM, CDR2 ANQGSEA. The V and J ends lost 7 bases and 0 bases respectively, with 30 bases between them. This CDR3 contains 19 residues. Together with reference TRBV29-1 and TRBJ1-1, the CDR3 gives the full variable domain: SAVISQKPSRDICQRGTSLTIQCQVDSQVTMMFWYRQQPGQSLTLIATANQGSEATYESGFVIDKFPISRPNLTFSTLTVSNMSPEDSSIYLCSALRQSKSLTSMNTEAFFGQGTRLTVV.